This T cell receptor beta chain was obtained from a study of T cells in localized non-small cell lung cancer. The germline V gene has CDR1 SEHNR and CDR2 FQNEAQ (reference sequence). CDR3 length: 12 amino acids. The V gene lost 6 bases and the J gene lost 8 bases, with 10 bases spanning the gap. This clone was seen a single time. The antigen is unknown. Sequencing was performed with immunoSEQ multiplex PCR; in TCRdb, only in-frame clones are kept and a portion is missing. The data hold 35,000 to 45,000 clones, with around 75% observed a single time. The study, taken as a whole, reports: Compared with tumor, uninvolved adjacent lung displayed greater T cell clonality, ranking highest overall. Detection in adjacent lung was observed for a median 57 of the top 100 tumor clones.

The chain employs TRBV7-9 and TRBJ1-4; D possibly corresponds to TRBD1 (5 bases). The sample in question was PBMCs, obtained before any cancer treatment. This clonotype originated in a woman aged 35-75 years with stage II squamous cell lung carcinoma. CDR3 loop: CASSPKGEKLFF. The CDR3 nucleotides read TGTGCCAGCAGTCCAAAGGGGGAAAAACTGTTTTTT.